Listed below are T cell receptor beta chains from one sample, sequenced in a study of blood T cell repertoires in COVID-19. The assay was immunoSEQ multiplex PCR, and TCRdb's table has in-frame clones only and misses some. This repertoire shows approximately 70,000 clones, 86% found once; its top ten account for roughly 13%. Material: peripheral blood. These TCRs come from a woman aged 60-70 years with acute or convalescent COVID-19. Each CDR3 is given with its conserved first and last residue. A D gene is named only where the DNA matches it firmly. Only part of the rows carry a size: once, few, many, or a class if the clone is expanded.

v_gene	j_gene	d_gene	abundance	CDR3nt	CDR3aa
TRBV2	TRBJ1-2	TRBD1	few	TGTGCCAGCACCCGTGGACAGGGGGCATACTATGGCTACACCTTC	CASTRGQGAYYGYTF
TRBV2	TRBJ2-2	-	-	TGTGCCAGCCGACAGCGGAACACCGGGGAGCTGTTTTTT	CASRQRNTGELFF
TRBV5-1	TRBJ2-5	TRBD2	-	TGCGCCAGCAGCTCGGCGGGAGGGGCACATCAAGAGACCCAGTACTTC	CASSSAGGAHQETQYF
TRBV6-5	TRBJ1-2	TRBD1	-	TGTGCCAGCAGCCGGGACAGGAGCTATGGCTACACCTTC	CASSRDRSYGYTF
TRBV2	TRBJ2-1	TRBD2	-	TGTGCCAGCAGTGTTGGGGGGGGCTCCTACAATGAGCAGTTCTTC	CASSVGGGSYNEQFF
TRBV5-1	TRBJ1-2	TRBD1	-	TGCGCCAGCAGCTTGGAGACGGGACAGGGGGCCTACACCTTC	CASSLETGQGAYTF
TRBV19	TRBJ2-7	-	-	TGTGCCAGTAGTAAGAACAGGGAAAGAGGGTACGAGCAGTACTTC	CASSKNRERGYEQYF
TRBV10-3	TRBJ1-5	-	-	TGTGCCATCAGTGAGTCCGGGGATCAGCCCCAGCATTTT	CAISESGDQPQHF
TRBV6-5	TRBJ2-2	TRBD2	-	TGTGCCAGCAGACCCGGGCTAGCGGGGGCCGGGGAGCTGTTTTTT	CASRPGLAGAGELFF
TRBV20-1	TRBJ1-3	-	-	TGCAGTGCGGGAGGGGGAAACACCATATATTTT	CSAGGGNTIYF
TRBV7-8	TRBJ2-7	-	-	TGTGCCAGCACCCCCTTAGGGGCAGATTTCTCCTACGAGCAGTACTTC	CASTPLGADFSYEQYF
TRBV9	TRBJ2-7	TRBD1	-	TGTGCCAGCAGCGCCCGAAGGGACAGCGTCTACGAGCAGTACTTC	CASSARRDSVYEQYF
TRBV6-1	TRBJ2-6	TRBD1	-	TGTGCCAGCAGTGAGGGACAGGGGAGGACTGGGGCCAACGTCCTGACTTTC	CASSEGQGRTGANVLTF
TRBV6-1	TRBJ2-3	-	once	TGTGCCAGCAGTGAAAGGGCTAGCCCAGATACGCAGTATTTT	CASSERASPDTQYF
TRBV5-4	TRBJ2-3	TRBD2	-	TGTGCCAGCTCTACTAGCGGGGAAACAGATACGCAGTATTTT	CASSTSGETDTQYF
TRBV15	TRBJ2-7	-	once	TGTGCCACCAGCAGAGACCCAGGGCCGGCCTACGAGCAGTACTTC	CATSRDPGPAYEQYF
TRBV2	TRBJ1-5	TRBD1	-	TGTGCCAGCAGCGGAGAGACAGGGGTTCAGCCCCAGCATTTT	CASSGETGVQPQHF
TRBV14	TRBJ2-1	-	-	TGTGCCAGCAGCCAAGTCAGGGGCAATGAGCAGTTCTTC	CASSQVRGNEQFF